This section outlines one T cell receptor beta chain sequence together with its context. Its antigen is still unknown. No base quality values were provided; no much bigger clone lies one nucleotide off. V and J lose 3 bases and 6 bases, and a span of 12 bases separates them. The CDR3 contains 14 residues, cysteine and phenylalanine counted. Only the CDR3 part of the read is kept: 42 bases, read in frame from the first base. CDR1 SGHVS and CDR2 FNYEAQ were looked up in the germline V gene. Peripheral blood CD8+ and CD4+ T cells from healthy donors, Susac syndrome patients and multiple sclerosis patients were profiled using high-throughput TCR beta sequencing. Treatment-naive patients with stable or active relapsing-remitting disease fulfilling revised McDonald criteria were used as multiple sclerosis controls. Bulk CD8+ and CD4+ T cells were purified by magnetic negative isolation, whereas CD8+ TEMRA cells were enriched by FACS. Blood was drawn into EDTA tubes, processed within 24 hours, and PBMCs were isolated by density gradient centrifugation. PBMCs intended for TCR sequencing were cryopreserved in liquid nitrogen and were subsequently thawed in a 37 degrees C water bath. A purity of at least 90% was achieved for sorted or isolated CD4+, CD8+ and CD8+ TEMRA cells.

The sample originates from a study of CD8 T cells in Susac syndrome (dated by TCRdb to between 2017 and 2020). As for the study more broadly: Whether CD8+ T cell activation and differentiation in Susac syndrome was antigen driven was tested using repertoire sequencing. Overall study outcomes, separate from this receptor: The study acknowledged that relatively few individuals were included in the TCR sequencing and HLA analysis.

RNA was extracted with the RNeasy kit and roughly 0.5 to 1 ug was reverse transcribed using random hexamers. TCR beta CDR3 regions were amplified with the immunoSEQ multiplex PCR assay covering 54 Vbeta and 13 Jbeta segments. PCR amplification bias was corrected by using a synthetic template baseline for primer optimization and computational correction. The source study handled its data this way. Reads were annotated to V, D and J genes per IMGT and analyzed with immunoSEQ Analyzer, keeping only productive sequences. To calculate clonality, Shannon entropy was normalized by log2 of the number of productive unique sequences and then subtracted from one. For each patient and control, public and private clones were evaluated within the 100 most prevalent clones. Susac-specific clones were defined as absent from healthy and MS cohorts, approximately 1,000 published viral clones and other ImmuneACCESS disease sequences. In TCRdb, the public reads were trimmed at Q25 with fastp and aligned with MiXCR, with productive beta chains retained. Rows merge per CDR3 protein into single entries with the most common DNA and genes. The V and J calls here are based on TCRdb, not the publication. In this sample the table shows some 170,000 distinct CDR3 sequences, less than 95% of which occur a single time. The biggest ten clones account for 0.085% to 0.095% of the sample.

Sample: CD4+ T cells from PBMCs. This TCR was sampled from a human donor with multiple sclerosis. The sequence links TRBV7-6 to TRBJ2-1, with TRBD2 perhaps the D gene, on 5 matching bases. CDR3 reads: CASSFGERSNEQFF. The nucleotides read TGTGCCAGCAGCTTTGGAGAGCGGAGCAATGAGCAGTTCTTC.